Below, 16 T cell receptor beta chains from the same sample are listed, as sequenced in a study of CXCR3-negative and CXCR3-positive naive CD8 T cells. Carrying UMI labels, the TRB cDNA libraries were prepared through 5' RACE. TCRdb re-called the 5' RACE reads, yielding one record per CDR3 amino acid sequence without DNA. The listing records under 85,000 distinct CDR3 sequences. Specimen: naive CXCR3- CD8+ T cells from blood. The subset is: CD45RO-CCR7+CD27+CD95- naive CD8+ T cells lacking CXCR3 (TNR3-). The receptors stem from a human donor in good health. Some clones in this sample may be carry-over from other donors' samples.

CDR3 sequence reads: CASSLGDYEQYF. The genes are TRBV5-1 and TRBJ2-7; TCRdb proposes TRBD2, but this gene call is untestable without DNA. Per germline, CDR1 SGHRS and CDR2 YFSETQ. The CDR3 totals 12 residues.

The chain has TRBV7-9 and TRBJ2-4; TCRdb returns TRBD1, unconfirmable since there is no DNA. Germline assignment: CDR1 SEHNR and CDR2 FQNEAQ (reference sequence). The CDR3 length is 15 residues. This CDR3 reads CASSPPGAEKDIQYF.

This chain links TRBV28 with TRBJ2-4; TCRdb selects TRBD1, and the lack of DNA leaves this call unchecked. The CDR3 length is 20 residues. Germline V gene data show CDR1 as MDHEN and CDR2 as SYDVKM. The CDR3 region is CASSLEPRDIWNVDKNIQYF.

The chain uses TRBV12-3 or TRBV12-4 and TRBJ2-3; absent DNA, TCRdb's TRBD1 call cannot be checked. CDR3 length: 16 residues. CDR3 region: CASSLGGAQTTDTQYF.

The rearrangement joins TRBV29-1 to TRBJ1-1. The CDR3 loop spans 15 amino acids. Per the germline V gene, CDR1 is SQVTM and CDR2 is ANQGSEA. CDR3 region: CSVEWAAREGTEAFF.

The rearrangement uses TRBV7-3 and TRBJ2-2. The CDR3 loop spans 14 amino acids. Germline V gene sequence: CDR1 SGHTA, CDR2 FQGTGA. The CDR3 region is CASSLAGVTGELFF.

V is TRBV5-1 and J is TRBJ1-2; the D gene TCRdb calls, TRBD1, cannot be checked with no DNA. CDR3 length equals 15 residues. The V gene's germline CDR1 is SGHRS and CDR2 YFSETQ. The CDR3 loop reads CASSLEQGNNYGYTF.

The gene calls are TRBV28 and TRBJ2-7; TCRdb picks TRBD1, but there is no DNA to check that call. The CDR3 has 13 amino acids. Germline CDR1 and CDR2: MDHEN and SYDVKM. Here the CDR3 reads CASRGTGSYEQYF.

The chain recombines TRBV12-3 or TRBV12-4 with TRBJ2-3; TCRdb picks TRBD2, but there is no DNA to check that call. The CDR3 has 14 residues. The chain's CDR3 is CASSFIASTDTQYF.

The chain joins TRBV10-2 to TRBJ2-5; the TCRdb call, TRBD1, lacks DNA for checking. CDR3 size: 16 residues. The germline gives CDR1 WSHSY, CDR2 SAAADI. CDR3 residues: CASSVTKDIRMETQYF.

This chain connects TRBV5-1 to TRBJ1-1; the TCRdb call, TRBD1, lacks DNA for checking. The CDR3 consists of 15 residues. The germline CDR1 and CDR2 sequences are SGHRS and YFSETQ. The CDR3 sequence: CASSKGQAVLTEAFF.

CDR3 sequence reads: CASSDIQGAYNEQFF. The V and J genes are TRBV6-1 and TRBJ2-1; no DNA is available, so the TRBD1 call from TCRdb remains unchecked. The CDR3 is 15 amino acids. Germline V gene lookup returns CDR1 MNHNS and CDR2 SASEGT.

V gene TRBV4-2 combines with J gene TRBJ2-1; with no DNA, the TCRdb D assignment of TRBD2 cannot be verified. The CDR3 is made up of 16 amino acids. The germline V gene encodes CDR1 LGHNA and CDR2 YNFKEQ. The CDR3 spells CASSQGSSGGANEQFF.

The chain has TRBV20-1 and TRBJ2-1; TCRdb returns TRBD1, unconfirmable since there is no DNA. From germline, CDR1 is DFQATT and CDR2 SNEGSKA (reference sequence). The CDR3 spans 18 residues. CDR3 in amino acids: CSTTEQDGGDRSYNEQFF.

This chain links TRBV4-1 with TRBJ2-5; lacking DNA, the TRBD1 call made by TCRdb goes unchecked. Germline V lookup: CDR1 MGHRA, CDR2 YSYEKL. This CDR3 is built from 17 residues. This CDR3 is CASSQSTGPWFQETQYF.

This chain uses TRBV13 with TRBJ1-1; TCRdb proposes TRBD1, but this gene call is untestable without DNA. This CDR3 spans 13 amino acids. Per germline, CDR1 PRHDT and CDR2 FYEKMQ (reference sequence). This CDR3 is CASRTGAEVEAFF. The full variable domain, its missing parts supplied by reference TRBV13 and TRBJ1-1, is AAGVIQSPRHLIKEKRETATLKCYPIPRHDTVYWYQQGPGQDPQFLISFYEKMQSDKGSIPDRFSAQQFSDYHSELNMSSLELGDSALYFCASRTGAEVEAFFGQGTRLTVV.